Listed below are T cell receptor beta chains from one sample, sequenced in a study of T cell responses to AZD1222 COVID-19 vaccine. Assay used: immunoSEQ multiplex PCR; TCRdb lists only in-frame clones, some missing. This repertoire shows about 160,000 clones, 85% to 95% found once; its top ten account for roughly 4.6%. Specimen: peripheral blood, collected 28 days after the second AZD1222 dose. These receptor sequences come from an adult who received the AZD1222 COVID-19 vaccine. CDR3s include the opening cysteine and the closing phenylalanine or tryptophan. D genes are given only for firm matches. Clone sizes are given selectively: once, few, many, or a class where the clone is expanded.

>TRBJ1-6|TRBV14|once|.
TGTGCCAGCAGCCTGCAGGGGACGGAGAATTCACCCCTCCACTTT
CASSLQGTENSPLHF
>TRBJ2-5|TRBV30|.|.
TGTGCCTGGGCTAGGAACTTCCAAGAGACCCAGTACTTC
CAWARNFQETQYF
>TRBJ1-4|TRBV19|.|.
TGTGCCAGTAGTAACAGCCTGTTACATGAAAAACTGTTTTTT
CASSNSLLHEKLFF
>TRBJ1-6|TRBV4-1|.|.
TGCGCCAGCAGCCAAGATCCGACAGGTCTACGGAATTCACCCCTCCACTTT
CASSQDPTGLRNSPLHF
>TRBJ2-7|TRBV5-3|.|.
TGTGCCAGATCGGGGGTGTCCTACGAGCAGTACTTC
CARSGVSYEQYF
>TRBJ1-2|TRBV28|.|.
TGTGCCAGCAGGGCCGGACAGTCACATTATATCTATGGCTACACCTTC
CASRAGQSHYIYGYTF
>TRBJ1-3|TRBV30|.|.
TGTGCCTGGAATTGGCACAGCAGCTCTGGAAACACCATATATTTT
CAWNWHSSSGNTIYF
>TRBJ2-1|TRBV7-2|.|.
TGTGCCAGCAGCACCCCTCCGGGACTCAGGGAGCAGTTCTTC
CASSTPPGLREQFF
>TRBJ2-7|TRBV11-2|.|TRBD2
TGTGCCAGCAGCTTAGAGGGTCTGGCGGGAGACAGCTCCTACGAGCAGTACTTC
CASSLEGLAGDSSYEQYF
>TRBJ2-2|TRBV19|.|.
TGTGCCAGTAGTATCCATTTTCGGGGTGGCTTCGCGAACACCGGGGAGCTGTTTTTT
CASSIHFRGGFANTGELFF
>TRBJ1-5|TRBV30|once|.
TGTGCCTGGAGTGAGGGGCGGTTTGGTCAGCCCCAGCATTTT
CAWSEGRFGQPQHF
>TRBJ2-7|TRBV18|few|.
TGTGCCAGCTCACGGCTACAGAGGAGTTACTACGAGCAGTACTTC
CASSRLQRSYYEQYF
>TRBJ2-2|TRBV6-2/TRBV6-3|.|TRBD2
TGTGCCAGCAGTTCCAACTCCTTTCCCGGGACTAGGTTCGGGGAGCTGTTTTTT
CASSSNSFPGTRFGELFF
>TRBJ1-3|TRBV15|.|.
TGTGCCACCAGCAGAAGACAGATTGGAAACACCATATATTTT
CATSRRQIGNTIYF
>TRBJ2-3|TRBV3-1/TRBV3-2|.|.
TGTGCCAGCAGCCAAGAGGGGGGAGCACGGACGCAGTATTTT
CASSQEGGARTQYF
>TRBJ1-4|TRBV4-1|.|.
TGCGCCAGCAGCCCTGGGGTAGTAGCGGGATCTGAAAAACTGTTTTTT
CASSPGVVAGSEKLFF
>TRBJ2-2|TRBV27|.|TRBD1
TGTGCCAGCAGAGGACAGGGGAAGACCGGGGAGCTGTTTTTT
CASRGQGKTGELFF
>TRBJ2-7|TRBV7-9|.|TRBD2
TGTGCCAGCAGCGCCGGGACTAGCGGGCTCGAGCAGTACTTC
CASSAGTSGLEQYF
>TRBJ1-5|TRBV28|.|.
TGTGCCAGCACCCATGGCAGGTTTAGCAATCAGCCCCAGCATTTT
CASTHGRFSNQPQHF
>TRBJ2-1|TRBV7-9|.|.
TGTGCCAGCAGCGAGCCGGGCCTCACGGAGGGTGAGCAGTTCTTC
CASSEPGLTEGEQFF
>TRBJ1-2|TRBV2|.|.
TGTGCCAGCAGTGAAAGGCCAGGGGACTATGGCTACACCTTC
CASSERPGDYGYTF
>TRBJ1-2|TRBV2|.|.
TGTGCCAGCAGTCCCCCCCTTAACTATGGCTACACCTTC
CASSPPLNYGYTF
>TRBJ1-6|TRBV27|.|TRBD1
TGTGCCAGCAGTAGGACAGGGAATTCACCCCTCCACTTT
CASSRTGNSPLHF
>TRBJ1-1|TRBV6-5|.|.
TGTGCCAGCAGTCCATCGGCACTTGGGAACACTGAAGCTTTCTTT
CASSPSALGNTEAFF
>TRBJ2-7|TRBV15|.|.
TGTGCCACCAGCTCTCCAGGATCCTCCTACGAGCAGTACTTC
CATSSPGSSYEQYF
>TRBJ2-5|TRBV29-1|.|.
TGCAGCGGGCGTAACCAAGAGACCCAGTACTTC
CSGRNQETQYF
>TRBJ2-3|TRBV29-1|.|.
TGCAGCGTTGTTGGCAAGACTAGCACAGATACGCAGTATTTT
CSVVGKTSTDTQYF
>TRBJ2-5|TRBV27|.|TRBD2
TGTGCCAGCAGCCGACTAGCGGGAGAAGGGGAGACCCAGTACTTC
CASSRLAGEGETQYF
>TRBJ2-7|TRBV4-1|.|TRBD2
TGCGCCAGCAGCCCCACAAGGCTAGCGGATTTCTACGAGCAGTACTTC
CASSPTRLADFYEQYF
>TRBJ1-2|TRBV4-1|.|TRBD1
TGCGCCAGCAGCCTCGGACAGGGGTGGCCTAACTATGGCTACACCTTC
CASSLGQGWPNYGYTF
>TRBJ1-2|TRBV28|.|.
TGTGCCAGCAGTTCGCCGGGAAGGGGAGACGGCTACACCTTC
CASSSPGRGDGYTF
>TRBJ2-3|TRBV9|.|TRBD2
TGTGCCAGCAGCCCCCTCAGGGTGGTAGCGGGAGGTGAAGTAGCAGATACGCAGTATTTT
CASSPLRVVAGGEVADTQYF
>TRBJ2-1|TRBV4-1|.|TRBD2
TGCGCCAGCACACTAGCGGGGGGGTACAATGAGCAGTTCTTC
CASTLAGGYNEQFF
>TRBJ1-2|TRBV25-1|.|.
TGTGCCAGCAGTGAAGACAGAAACTATGGCTACACCTTC
CASSEDRNYGYTF
>TRBJ2-1|TRBV12-1|.|.
TGTGCCAGCAGCCACCTTGGATGGCGGGTATACAATGAGCAGTTCTTC
CASSHLGWRVYNEQFF
>TRBJ2-1|TRBV3-1/TRBV3-2|.|TRBD2
TGTGCCAGCAGCCACTCTAGCGGGGGGGGATACAATGAGCAGTTCTTC
CASSHSSGGGYNEQFF
>TRBJ1-6|TRBV12-3/TRBV12-4|.|.
TGTGCCAGCACCCAGGGATCACCCCTCCACTTT
CASTQGSPLHF
>TRBJ1-6|TRBV4-3|.|TRBD1
TGCGCCAGCAGCCAAGATATTGGGACAGGGGGCTGGGATTCACCCCTCCACTTT
CASSQDIGTGGWDSPLHF
>TRBJ1-5|TRBV24-1|.|.
TGTGCCACCAGTGATTCACCTACGGAATATAGCAATCAGCCCCAGCATTTT
CATSDSPTEYSNQPQHF
>TRBJ2-5|TRBV6-2/TRBV6-3|.|TRBD2
TGTGCCAGCAGTTATGCCGGGACTAGCGGGGAGACCCAGTACTTC
CASSYAGTSGETQYF